This T cell receptor beta chain appears in the sequencing data of a study of regulatory and conventional T cells in breast cancer (dated by TCRdb to between 2015 and 2016). Library prep was done by PCR. TCRdb shows the sequencer as Illumina MiSeq. In TCRdb, the public reads were trimmed at Q25 with fastp and aligned with MiXCR, with productive beta chains retained. Identical CDR3 proteins give one entry, which carries the most common genes and DNA. The sample has 9,000 to 13,000 distinct CDR3 sequences on record, just under 35% of them singletons. The top ten constitute roughly 6% of the sample. From its cysteine to its phenylalanine, the CDR3 spans 15 amino acids. CDR3 DNA is the only sequence kept; it has 45 bases, read in frame from the first base. Via the germline V gene, CDR1 is MDHEN and CDR2 SYDVKM. V trim: 5 bases; J trim: 4 bases; unmatched bases: 7. Points on this clonotype: There is no known antigen for this receptor. Base quality data are lacking; no much larger clone is found one base away.

This chain joins TRBV28 to TRBJ2-3; TRBD2 matches 9 bases in the middle. The origin of this receptor is a male donor in good health. The material sequenced was conventional T cells from blood. The nucleotide sequence is given as TGTGCCAGCAGTCCGGGGTCTAGCGGGGCAGATACGCAGTATTTT. Translation gives CASSPGSSGADTQYF.